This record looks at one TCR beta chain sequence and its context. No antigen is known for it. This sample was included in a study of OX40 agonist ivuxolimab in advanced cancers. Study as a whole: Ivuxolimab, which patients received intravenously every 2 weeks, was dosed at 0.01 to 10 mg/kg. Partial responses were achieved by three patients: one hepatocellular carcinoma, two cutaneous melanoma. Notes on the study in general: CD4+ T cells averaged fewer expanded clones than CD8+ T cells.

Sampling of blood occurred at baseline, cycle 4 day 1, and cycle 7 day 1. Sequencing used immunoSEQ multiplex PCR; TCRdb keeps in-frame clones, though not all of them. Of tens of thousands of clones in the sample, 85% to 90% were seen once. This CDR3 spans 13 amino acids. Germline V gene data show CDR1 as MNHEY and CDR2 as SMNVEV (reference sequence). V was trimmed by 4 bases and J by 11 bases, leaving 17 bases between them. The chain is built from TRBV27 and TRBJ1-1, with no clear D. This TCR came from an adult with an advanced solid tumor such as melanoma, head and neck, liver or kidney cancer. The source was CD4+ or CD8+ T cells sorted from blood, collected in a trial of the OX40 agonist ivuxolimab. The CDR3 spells CASSYSAVTLAFF. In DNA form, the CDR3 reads TGTGCCAGCAGTTATTCTGCCGTAACCCTTGCTTTCTTT.